Listed below are T cell receptor beta chains from one sample, sequenced in a study of Ad26.COV2.S vaccination and SARS-CoV-2 variants. Assay: immunoSEQ multiplex PCR; the TCRdb copy retains only in-frame clones and omits some. The repertoire holds approximately 420,000 clones, with approximately 86% as singletons. The sample in question was peripheral blood, obtained in a trial of Ad26.COV2.S vaccine versus placebo. These receptors all come from a person between 18 and 59 years old who received the Ad26.COV2.S COVID-19 vaccine or a placebo. CDR3s include the opening cysteine and the closing phenylalanine or tryptophan. A D gene is named only where the DNA matches it firmly. Expanded clones get a size class; other rows say once, few or many, or leave the size out.

size: .
J: TRBJ2-7
D: .
V: TRBV10-1
DNA: TGCGCCAGCAGTGGGGACGGGAGCTCCTACGAGCAGTACTTC
CDR3: CASSGDGSSYEQYF

size: .
J: TRBJ1-2
D: .
V: TRBV2
DNA: TGTGCCAGCAGTACACGGGTACTAGGGTGGAAGCCCTACACCTTC
CDR3: CASSTRVLGWKPYTF

size: .
J: TRBJ2-3
D: TRBD2
V: TRBV10-3
DNA: TGTGCCACGCAACTTATAGCGGGGGATACGCAGTATTTT
CDR3: CATQLIAGDTQYF

size: .
J: TRBJ2-7
D: .
V: TRBV7-2
DNA: TGTGCCAGCAGCTCCAGGGGAAACGAGCAGTACTTC
CDR3: CASSSRGNEQYF

size: .
J: TRBJ1-5
D: .
V: TRBV10-3
DNA: TGTGCCATCAGTGATATCGGGGAGCCCCAGCATTTT
CDR3: CAISDIGEPQHF

size: few
J: TRBJ2-5
D: .
V: TRBV30
DNA: TGTGCCTGGAGTGTACGAGAGACCCAGTACTTC
CDR3: CAWSVRETQYF

size: .
J: TRBJ2-1
D: .
V: TRBV2
DNA: TGTGCCAGCAACCGGGGAACCTCGGGCAATGAGCAGTTCTTC
CDR3: CASNRGTSGNEQFF

size: .
J: TRBJ2-1
D: TRBD2
V: TRBV2
DNA: TGTGCCAGCAGTGTATCGGGACTAGCGGGGGTGAAGTTTAATGAGCAGTTCTTC
CDR3: CASSVSGLAGVKFNEQFF

size: .
J: TRBJ2-5
D: TRBD1
V: TRBV4-3
DNA: TGCGCCAGCAGCCAAGATCCGCCGGGACAGGGGAGGCAGACCCAGTACTTC
CDR3: CASSQDPPGQGRQTQYF

size: .
J: TRBJ2-5
D: .
V: TRBV7-8
DNA: TGTGCCAGCAGCCCCGACGTTTTACTGTCCCTTGGAGAGACCCAGTACTTC
CDR3: CASSPDVLLSLGETQYF

size: .
J: TRBJ2-7
D: .
V: TRBV3-1/TRBV3-2
DNA: TGTGCCAGCAGCTTTAACCACCTAGAGCAGTACTTC
CDR3: CASSFNHLEQYF

size: .
J: TRBJ2-2
D: .
V: TRBV4-1
DNA: TGCGCCAGCAGCCACTCCCTTCAAGGGGACGCCGGGGAGCTGTTTTTT
CDR3: CASSHSLQGDAGELFF

size: .
J: TRBJ1-1
D: .
V: TRBV2
DNA: TGTGCCAGCAGGAGAGTCCGGGTGAACACTGAAGCTTTCTTT
CDR3: CASRRVRVNTEAFF

size: .
J: TRBJ2-7
D: .
V: TRBV3-1/TRBV3-2
DNA: TGTGCCAGCAGCCAAGATCTCGGGGTCGAGCAGTACTTC
CDR3: CASSQDLGVEQYF

size: .
J: TRBJ2-1
D: .
V: TRBV18
DNA: TGTGCCAGCTCACCCATGAAGGTAGACACATTCTCCTACAATGAGCAGTTCTTC
CDR3: CASSPMKVDTFSYNEQFF

size: .
J: TRBJ1-3
D: TRBD1
V: TRBV5-5
DNA: TGTGCCAGCAGCTTGCCCAGGGGGCAAGGAAACACCATATATTTT
CDR3: CASSLPRGQGNTIYF

size: .
J: TRBJ1-2
D: .
V: TRBV9
DNA: TGTGCCAGCATACCACTGACGGACAGCCCCTTTAATAACTATGGCTACACCTTC
CDR3: CASIPLTDSPFNNYGYTF

size: few
J: TRBJ1-3
D: TRBD1
V: TRBV3-1/TRBV3-2
DNA: TGTGCCAGCAGCCGTAACTCCGGGACAGTCGGAAACACCATATATTTT
CDR3: CASSRNSGTVGNTIYF

size: .
J: TRBJ2-3
D: .
V: TRBV6-1
DNA: TGTGCCAGCAGTGAAGGCTCCAGCACAGATACGCAGTATTTT
CDR3: CASSEGSSTDTQYF

size: .
J: TRBJ2-7
D: TRBD1
V: TRBV11-2
DNA: TGTGCCAGCAGTTCTCCGGGACAGTATACCTACGAGCAGTACTTC
CDR3: CASSSPGQYTYEQYF

size: .
J: TRBJ1-4
D: .
V: TRBV11-2
DNA: TGTGCCAGCAGCTTGACCCCACCTGCCAATGAAAAACTGTTTTTT
CDR3: CASSLTPPANEKLFF

size: .
J: TRBJ2-2
D: TRBD1
V: TRBV5-1
DNA: TGCGCCAGCAGCACCGGACAGGCCGCCGGGGAGCTGTTTTTT
CDR3: CASSTGQAAGELFF

size: .
J: TRBJ2-5
D: .
V: TRBV25-1
DNA: TGTGCCAGCAGTGAAGGGGGCAGAGGAGGAGAGACCCAGTACTTC
CDR3: CASSEGGRGGETQYF

size: .
J: TRBJ1-1
D: TRBD1
V: TRBV3-1/TRBV3-2
DNA: TGTGCCAGCAGCCGCCCCGGACAGGGGGCGCAAGGTAAAGCTTTCTTT
CDR3: CASSRPGQGAQGKAFF

size: .
J: TRBJ2-7
D: TRBD1
V: TRBV19
DNA: TGTGCCAGTAGTCCAGGACAGGGGGAATACGAGCAGTACTTC
CDR3: CASSPGQGEYEQYF

size: .
J: TRBJ1-5
D: .
V: TRBV19
DNA: TGTGCCAGTAGTATAGCCGGAGAACTTTTCAATCAGCCCCAGCATTTT
CDR3: CASSIAGELFNQPQHF

size: .
J: TRBJ2-1
D: TRBD1
V: TRBV5-1
DNA: TGCGCCAGCAGCTTAATGGACAGGGGAAACAATGAGCAGTTCTTC
CDR3: CASSLMDRGNNEQFF

size: .
J: TRBJ1-1
D: TRBD1
V: TRBV19
DNA: TGTGCCAGTAGTGGAAGGGACAGCAGGAACACTGAAGCTTTCTTT
CDR3: CASSGRDSRNTEAFF

size: .
J: TRBJ2-3
D: .
V: TRBV10-1
DNA: TGCGCCAGCAGTTCGACCTACACCAATACGCAGTATTTT
CDR3: CASSSTYTNTQYF

size: few
J: TRBJ1-6
D: .
V: TRBV7-6
DNA: TGTGCCAGCAGCTTAGCAGTAGGATCACCCCTCCACTTT
CDR3: CASSLAVGSPLHF

size: .
J: TRBJ2-6
D: .
V: TRBV6-5
DNA: TGTGCCAGCAGTCCAGGGTTCTCTGGGGCCAACGTCCTGACTTTC
CDR3: CASSPGFSGANVLTF

size: .
J: TRBJ1-5
D: TRBD1
V: TRBV19
DNA: TGTGCCAGTACCCCAGACAGGGAAAGGGATCAGCCCCAGCATTTT
CDR3: CASTPDRERDQPQHF

size: .
J: TRBJ1-2
D: .
V: TRBV7-9
DNA: TGTGCCAGCAGCTTATCCGGCGGGAGAATCAACTATGGCTACACCTTC
CDR3: CASSLSGGRINYGYTF

size: .
J: TRBJ1-1
D: TRBD1
V: TRBV10-3
DNA: TGTGCCATCAGTGATAAGGGACAGGGGAACACTGAAGCTTTCTTT
CDR3: CAISDKGQGNTEAFF

size: .
J: TRBJ2-7
D: TRBD2
V: TRBV12-3/TRBV12-4
DNA: TGTGCCAGCAGTTCCGGGACTAACTACGAGCAGTACTTC
CDR3: CASSSGTNYEQYF

size: .
J: TRBJ2-2
D: .
V: TRBV19
DNA: TGTGCCAGTAGTATGACAGGCATCACCGGGGAGCTGTTTTTT
CDR3: CASSMTGITGELFF

size: .
J: TRBJ1-4
D: .
V: TRBV5-4
DNA: TGTGCCAGCAGCTCGGCTGAGGGGCGGGGTGAAAAACTGTTTTTT
CDR3: CASSSAEGRGEKLFF

size: .
J: TRBJ1-2
D: .
V: TRBV5-4
DNA: TGTGCCAGAAGGGGTACCAACTATGGCTACACCTTC
CDR3: CARRGTNYGYTF